This T cell receptor beta chain was sequenced during a study of Ad26.COV2.S vaccination and SARS-CoV-2 variants. Using immunoSEQ multiplex PCR, the repertoire was profiled, and TCRdb retains in-frame clones only, with some absent. This table holds some 640,000 clones, 89% found once. Treatment indicated: 15 to 20 received Ad26.COV2.S at low or high dose, single or two shots; about 5 received placebo; per-sample allocation not given. Collection of samples fell on day 63 after the first vaccine or placebo injection. This Boston cohort included adults aged 18-55 years. Losses at the gene ends were 4 bases for V and 0 bases for J; bases not matched to a gene: 3. The CDR3 runs 15 residues. Looked up from germline, CDR1 is SGHTA and CDR2 is FQGNSA.

Specimen: peripheral blood, collected in a trial of Ad26.COV2.S vaccine versus placebo. This chain joins TRBV7-2 and TRBJ2-1; 7 positions match TRBD2. This TCR came from a person between 18 and 65 years old who received the Ad26.COV2.S COVID-19 vaccine or a placebo. The DNA of the CDR3 is TGTGCCAGCAGCTGGGACTACTCCTCCTACAATGAGCAGTTCTTC. Amino acid sequence: CASSWDYSSYNEQFF. Combining the CDR3 with reference TRBV7-2 and TRBJ2-1 gives the whole variable domain GAGVSQSPSNKVTEKGKDVELRCDPISGHTALYWYRQSLGQGLEFLIYFQGNSAPDKSGLPSDRFSAERTGGSVSTLTIQRTQQEDSAVYLCASSWDYSSYNEQFFGPGTRLTVL.